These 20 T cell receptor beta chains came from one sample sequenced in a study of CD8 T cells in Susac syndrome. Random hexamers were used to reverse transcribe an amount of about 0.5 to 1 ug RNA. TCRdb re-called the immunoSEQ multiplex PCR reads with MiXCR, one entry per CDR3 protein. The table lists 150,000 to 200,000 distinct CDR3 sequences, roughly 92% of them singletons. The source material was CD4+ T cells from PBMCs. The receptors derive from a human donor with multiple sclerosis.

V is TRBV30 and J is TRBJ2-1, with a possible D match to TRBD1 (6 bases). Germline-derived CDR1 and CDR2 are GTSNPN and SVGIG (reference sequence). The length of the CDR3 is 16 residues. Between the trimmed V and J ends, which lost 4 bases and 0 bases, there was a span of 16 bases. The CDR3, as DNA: TGTGCCTGGACCTTGATAGACAGGACCTCCTACAATGAGCAGTTCTTC. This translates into CAWTLIDRTSYNEQFF.

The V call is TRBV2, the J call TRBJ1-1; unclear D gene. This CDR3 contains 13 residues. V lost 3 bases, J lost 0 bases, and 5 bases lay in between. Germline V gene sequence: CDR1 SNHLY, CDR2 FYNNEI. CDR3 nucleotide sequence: TGTGCCAGCAGTGATGACCTGAACACTGAAGCTTTCTTT. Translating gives CASSDDLNTEAFF.

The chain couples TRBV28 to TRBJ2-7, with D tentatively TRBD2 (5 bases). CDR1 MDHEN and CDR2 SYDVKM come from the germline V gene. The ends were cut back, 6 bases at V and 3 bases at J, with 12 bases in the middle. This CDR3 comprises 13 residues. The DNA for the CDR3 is TGTGCCAGCAGAGGTCCCGGGGTCTACGAGCAGTACTTC. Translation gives CASRGPGVYEQYF.

For the CDR3, the DNA is TGTGCCAGCAGCTCTGGGGCAGGGGGCCACTATGGCTACACCTTC. It is translated as CASSSGAGGHYGYTF. The V gene is TRBV7-2, the J gene TRBJ1-2, with 8 positions matching TRBD1. CDR3 length equals 15 residues. J gave up 3 bases and V 4 bases, and 7 bases lay outside the gene matches. Germline V gene lookup returns CDR1 SGHTA and CDR2 FQGNSA.

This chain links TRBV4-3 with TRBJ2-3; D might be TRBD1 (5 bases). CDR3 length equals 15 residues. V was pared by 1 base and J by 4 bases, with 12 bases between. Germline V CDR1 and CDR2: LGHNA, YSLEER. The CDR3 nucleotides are TGCGCCAGCAGCCAAGGCAGGGATCTTGCAGATACGCAGTATTTT. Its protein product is CASSQGRDLADTQYF.

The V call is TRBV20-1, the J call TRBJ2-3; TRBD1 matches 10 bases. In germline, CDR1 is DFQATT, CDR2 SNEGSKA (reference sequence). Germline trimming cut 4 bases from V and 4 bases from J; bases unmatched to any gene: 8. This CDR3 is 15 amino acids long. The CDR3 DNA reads TGCAGTGCTATTACGATCGGACAGGGGGCAGATACGCAGTATTTT. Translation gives CSAITIGQGADTQYF.

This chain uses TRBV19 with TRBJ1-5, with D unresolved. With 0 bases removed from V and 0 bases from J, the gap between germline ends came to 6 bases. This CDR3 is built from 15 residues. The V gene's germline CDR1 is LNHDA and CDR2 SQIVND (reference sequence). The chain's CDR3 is CASSIEHYSNQPQHF. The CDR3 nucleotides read TGTGCCAGTAGTATAGAACATTATAGCAATCAGCCCCAGCATTTT.

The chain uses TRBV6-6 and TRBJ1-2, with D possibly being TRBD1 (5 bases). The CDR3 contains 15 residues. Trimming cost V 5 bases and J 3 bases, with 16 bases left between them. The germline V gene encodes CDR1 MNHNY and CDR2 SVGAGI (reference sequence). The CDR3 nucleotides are TGTGCCAGCAGTGACCCAGGGAGGGGTGACTATGGCTACACCTTC. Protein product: CASSDPGRGDYGYTF.

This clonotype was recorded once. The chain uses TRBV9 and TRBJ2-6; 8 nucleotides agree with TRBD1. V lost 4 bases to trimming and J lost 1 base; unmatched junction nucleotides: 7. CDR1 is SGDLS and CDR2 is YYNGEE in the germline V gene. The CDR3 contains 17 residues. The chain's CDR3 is CASSFGQGISGANVLTF. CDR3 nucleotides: TGTGCCAGCAGCTTCGGACAGGGAATATCTGGGGCCAACGTCCTGACTTTC.

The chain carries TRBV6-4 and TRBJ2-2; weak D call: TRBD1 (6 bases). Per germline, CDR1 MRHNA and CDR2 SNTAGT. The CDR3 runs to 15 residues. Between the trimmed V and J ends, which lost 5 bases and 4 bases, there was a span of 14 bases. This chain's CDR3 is CASSSGAAGTGELFF. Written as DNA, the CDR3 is TGTGCCAGCAGTTCAGGGGCCGCGGGCACCGGGGAGCTGTTTTTT.

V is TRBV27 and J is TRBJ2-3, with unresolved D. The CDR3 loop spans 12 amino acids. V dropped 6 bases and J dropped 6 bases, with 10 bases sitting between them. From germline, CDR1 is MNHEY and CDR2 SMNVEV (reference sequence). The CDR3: CASSSLGDTQYF. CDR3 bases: TGTGCCAGCAGCTCTTTGGGGGATACGCAGTATTTT.

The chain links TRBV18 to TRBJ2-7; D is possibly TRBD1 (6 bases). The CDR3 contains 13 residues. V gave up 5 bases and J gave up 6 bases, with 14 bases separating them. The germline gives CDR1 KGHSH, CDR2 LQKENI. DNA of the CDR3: TGTGCCAGCTCATCAAACCGGGACACCGAGCAGTACTTC. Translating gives CASSSNRDTEQYF.

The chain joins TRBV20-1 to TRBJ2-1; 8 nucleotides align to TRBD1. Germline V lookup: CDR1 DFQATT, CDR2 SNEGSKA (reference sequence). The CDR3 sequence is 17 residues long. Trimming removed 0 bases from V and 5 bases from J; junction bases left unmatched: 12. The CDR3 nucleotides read TGCAGTGCTAGAGAGGGGGCCGACAGGGGAAGGCACAATGAGCAGTTCTTC. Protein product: CSAREGADRGRHNEQFF.

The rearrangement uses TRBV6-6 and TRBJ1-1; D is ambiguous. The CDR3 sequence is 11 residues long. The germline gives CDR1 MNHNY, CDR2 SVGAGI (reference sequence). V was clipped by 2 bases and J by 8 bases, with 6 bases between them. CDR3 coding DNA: TGTGCCAGCAGTTACGGCAGGGAAGCTTTCTTT. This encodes CASSYGREAFF.

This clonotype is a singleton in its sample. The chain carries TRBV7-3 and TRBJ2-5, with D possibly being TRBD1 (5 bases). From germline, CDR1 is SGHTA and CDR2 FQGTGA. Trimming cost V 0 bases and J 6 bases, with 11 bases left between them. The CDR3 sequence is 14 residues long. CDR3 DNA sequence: TGTGCCAGCAGCTTAACCTCAGGGATGCAGACCCAGTACTTC. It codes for CASSLTSGMQTQYF.

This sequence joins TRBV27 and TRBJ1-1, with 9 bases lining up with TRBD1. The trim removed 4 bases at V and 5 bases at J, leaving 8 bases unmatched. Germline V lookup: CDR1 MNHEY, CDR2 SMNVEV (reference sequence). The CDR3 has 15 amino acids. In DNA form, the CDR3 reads TGTGCCAGCAGTTCCCCTGGGACAGGGTTTACTGAAGCTTTCTTT. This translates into CASSSPGTGFTEAFF.

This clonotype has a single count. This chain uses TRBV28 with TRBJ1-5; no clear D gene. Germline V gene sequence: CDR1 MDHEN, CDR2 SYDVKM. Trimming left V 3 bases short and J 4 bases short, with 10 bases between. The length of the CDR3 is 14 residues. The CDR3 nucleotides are TGTGCCAGCAGTTTTGGGAGTGGGAATCAGCCCCAGCATTTT. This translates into CASSFGSGNQPQHF. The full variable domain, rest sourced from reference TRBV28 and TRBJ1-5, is DVKVTQSSRYLVKRTGEKVFLECVQDMDHENMFWYRQDPGLGLRLIYFSYDVKMKEKGDIPEGYSVSREKKERFSLILESASTNQTSMYLCASSFGSGNQPQHFGDGTRLSIL.

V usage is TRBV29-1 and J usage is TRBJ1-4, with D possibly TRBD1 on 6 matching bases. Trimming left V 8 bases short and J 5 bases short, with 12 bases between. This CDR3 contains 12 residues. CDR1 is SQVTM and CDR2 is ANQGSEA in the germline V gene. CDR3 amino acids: CSSAGDNEKLFF. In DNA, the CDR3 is TGCAGCTCCGCAGGGGACAATGAAAAACTGTTTTTT.

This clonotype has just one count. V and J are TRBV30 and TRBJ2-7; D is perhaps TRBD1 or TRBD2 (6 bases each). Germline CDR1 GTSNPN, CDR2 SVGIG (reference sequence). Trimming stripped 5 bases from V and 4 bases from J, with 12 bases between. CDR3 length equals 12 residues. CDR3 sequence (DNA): TGTGCCTGGGACGGGGGCGGGTACGAGCAGTACTTC. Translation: CAWDGGGYEQYF.

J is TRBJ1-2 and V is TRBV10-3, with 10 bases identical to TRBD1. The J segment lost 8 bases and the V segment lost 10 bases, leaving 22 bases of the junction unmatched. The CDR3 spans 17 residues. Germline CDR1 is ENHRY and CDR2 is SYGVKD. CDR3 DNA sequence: TGTGCCACAGGACAGGGGGAACCGTATTGGGGAGTATACGGCTACACCTTC. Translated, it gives CATGQGEPYWGVYGYTF.